Shown below are 26 T cell receptor beta chains from a single sample sequenced in a study of identical twins. TCRdb redid the calling of the 5' RACE reads with MiXCR, one entry per CDR3 protein. Of 500,000 to 650,000 distinct CDR3 sequences in the sample, around 7.4% are singletons; the top ten hold 1.5% to 2%. These data also featured in a second study, about yellow fever vaccine responses in identical twins.

The sample comprised PBMCs. The receptors were gathered from a woman aged 18-30 years in good health.

The chain combines TRBV20-1 with TRBJ2-2, with 9 positions matching TRBD2. Per germline, CDR1 DFQATT and CDR2 SNEGSKA (reference sequence). V dropped 1 base and J dropped 5; count of bases not matched to a gene: 11. CDR3 length: 17 residues. This CDR3 reads CSARVGGAGGWTGELFF. CDR3 bases: TGCAGTGCTAGAGTGGGGGGAGCGGGAGGTTGGACCGGGGAGCTGTTTTTT.

The gene calls are TRBV4-1 and TRBJ2-2, with unresolved D. Germline CDR1 is MGHRA and CDR2 is YSYEKL. The CDR3 runs to 13 residues. Trimming removed 4 bases at V and 8 bases at J, with 11 bases between. CDR3 region: CASSPLWAGELFF. The DNA of the CDR3 is TGCGCCAGCAGCCCTTTATGGGCAGGGGAGCTGTTTTTT.

This clonotype was found many times. V usage is TRBV5-5 and J usage is TRBJ2-7; D gene uncertain. V was clipped by 3 bases and J by 4 bases, with 5 bases between them. The CDR3 covers 11 residues. Germline V lookup: CDR1 SGHKS, CDR2 YYEKEE (reference sequence). DNA of the CDR3: TGTGCCAGCAGCTCCTCTTACGAGCAGTACGTC. It translates to CASSSSYEQYV.

This clonotype was seen more than once but under ten times. The chain links TRBV20-1 to TRBJ2-1; 10 nucleotides match TRBD2. The CDR3 loop spans 15 amino acids. Germline V CDR1 and CDR2: DFQATT, SNEGSKA (reference sequence). Trimming at V came to 2 bases and at J to 6 bases, leaving 7 bases not matched to a gene. CDR3 bases: TGCAGTGCTAGACCTAGCGGGAGTCTCGTCAATGAGCAGTTCTTC. Translation gives CSARPSGSLVNEQFF.

This clonotype was seen a handful of times. The gene calls are TRBV5-1 and TRBJ2-3; D unclear. The CDR3 covers 14 residues. Germline V gene lookup returns CDR1 SGHRS and CDR2 YFSETQ. Trimming stripped 1 base from V and 4 bases from J, with 10 bases between. Here the CDR3 reads CASSLRRAADTQYF. Written as DNA, the CDR3 is TGCGCCAGCAGCTTGCGTAGGGCCGCAGATACGCAGTATTTT.

This clonotype has ten or more counts. This chain uses TRBV12-3 or TRBV12-4 with TRBJ2-7, with D possibly TRBD1 on 5 matching bases. The CDR3 has 14 amino acids. Trimming pared 3 bases from V and 5 bases from J, leaving 14 bases between. The CDR3, as DNA: TGTGCCAGCAGTTTCCAGGGTTTGGGGCACGAGCAGTACTTC. The encoded protein is CASSFQGLGHEQYF.

The chain combines TRBV27 with TRBJ2-1, with a possible D match to TRBD2 (6 bases). This CDR3 comprises 14 residues. Germline CDR1 MNHEY, CDR2 SMNVEV (reference sequence). V shed 0 bases and J shed 8 bases, with 11 bases lying between them. The CDR3 loop is CASSLSLAGYEQFF. In DNA, the CDR3 is TGTGCCAGCAGTTTATCACTAGCCGGGTATGAGCAGTTCTTC.

This clonotype showed up just a few times. V is TRBV20-1 and J is TRBJ2-1; 9 bases agree with TRBD1. From germline, CDR1 is DFQATT and CDR2 SNEGSKA (reference sequence). The length of the CDR3 is 15 residues. Germline trimming cut 0 bases from V and 8 bases from J; bases unmatched to any gene: 8. The CDR3 DNA reads TGCAGTGCTAGAGATCCCGGGACAGGGATGGATGAGCAGTTCTTC. This codes for CSARDPGTGMDEQFF.

This clonotype appeared many times. The rearrangement joins TRBV5-1 to TRBJ2-5; no clear D. The CDR3 totals 16 residues. The ends were cut back, 0 bases at V and 5 bases at J, with 17 bases in the middle. Germline V lookup: CDR1 SGHRS, CDR2 YFSETQ. The CDR3 sequence: CASSLGLGLVGETQYF. DNA of the CDR3: TGCGCCAGCAGCTTGGGGTTAGGTCTCGTCGGTGAGACCCAGTACTTC.

Comments on this clonotype: The junction differs from germline at one of its ends, possibly a read error. The chain has TRBV7-9 and TRBJ2-1, with TRBD2 matching 7 bases. This CDR3 has 11 residues. The germline gives CDR1 SEHNR, CDR2 FQNEAQ (reference sequence). In DNA form, the CDR3 reads TGTGCCAGCAGCTTAGGGACTAGGTGGATCTTC. It yields the protein CASSLGTRWIF.

This clonotype was counted ten times or more. The chain joins TRBV10-3 to TRBJ1-1; D uncertain. The CDR3 runs 11 residues. Germline-derived CDR1 and CDR2 are ENHRY and SYGVKD. Trimming shortened V by 4 bases and J by 4 bases, and 4 bases separated the two germline ends. CDR3 nucleotide sequence: TGTGCCATCAGTGCGAGCACTGAAGCTTTCTTT. Amino acids: CAISASTEAFF.

The chain links TRBV12-3 or TRBV12-4 to TRBJ2-5; TRBD2 matches 9 bases. With 5 bases clipped from V and 2 bases from J, the junction kept 9 bases outside the gene matches. The CDR3 sequence is 16 residues long. The CDR3 protein is CASSPGVAGDQETQYF. CDR3 DNA sequence: TGTGCCAGCAGTCCCGGGGTAGCGGGGGATCAAGAGACCCAGTACTTC.

The table lists this clonotype with a few counts. This rearrangement joins TRBV29-1 to TRBJ2-3; 9 positions match TRBD1. The CDR3 has 14 amino acids. Trimming at V came to 6 bases and at J to 1 base, leaving 5 bases not matched to a gene. Germline lookup yields CDR1 SQVTM and CDR2 ANQGSEA. The CDR3 here is CSVKRTGGTDTQYF. The DNA for the CDR3 is TGCAGCGTCAAACGGACAGGGGGCACAGATACGCAGTATTTT.

The V call is TRBV24-1, the J call TRBJ2-1; D is unclear. The V gene's germline CDR1 is KGHDR and CDR2 SFDVKD. V gave up 4 bases and J gave up 2 bases, with 11 bases separating them. The CDR3 extends over 15 amino acids. In DNA form, the CDR3 reads TGTGCCACCAGTGACCCGGACGAAACCTACAATGAGCAGTTCTTC. Translation: CATSDPDETYNEQFF.

This clonotype was observed at least ten times. The chain carries TRBV12-3 or TRBV12-4 and TRBJ1-5, with 10 bases aligning to TRBD1. After removal of 5 bases from V and 4 bases from J, the junction contained 8 bases not matched to a gene. CDR3 length: 16 residues. CDR3 loop: CASSLPGDRGNQPQHF. In nucleotides, the CDR3 is TGTGCCAGCAGTCTTCCAGGGGACAGGGGTAATCAGCCCCAGCATTTT.

This chain uses TRBV10-3 with TRBJ1-1; D unclear. Trimming took off 6 bases at V and 1 base at J, with 12 bases between the two ends. This CDR3 region has 14 residues. Per germline, CDR1 ENHRY and CDR2 SYGVKD. CDR3 sequence reads: CAIRPGLGNTEAFF. The CDR3 bases are TGTGCCATCAGGCCCGGGCTGGGGAACACTGAAGCTTTCTTT.

This clonotype was seen ten or more times. The chain employs TRBV24-1 and TRBJ1-1, with TRBD1 identical over 7 bases. The CDR3 extends over 14 amino acids. The germline gives CDR1 KGHDR, CDR2 SFDVKD. Trimming took 9 bases from V and 3 from J; bases not matched to a gene: 9. The CDR3 nucleotides read TGTGCCACCTCAGGGGGATTTGGGGACACTGAAGCTTTCTTT. Its translation: CATSGGFGDTEAFF.

This clonotype occurred a few times. V gene TRBV20-1 combines with J gene TRBJ2-7; 8 bases line up with TRBD1. Trimming took 7 bases from V and 4 from J; bases not matched to a gene: 9. The germline gives CDR1 DFQATT, CDR2 SNEGSKA (reference sequence). The CDR3 runs to 13 residues. This chain's CDR3 is CSVPQGGRYEQYV. CDR3 bases: TGCAGTGTTCCACAGGGGGGACGTTACGAGCAGTACGTC.

This clonotype appeared a few times. The chain links TRBV25-1 to TRBJ2-1; 9 nucleotides line up with TRBD1. Germline CDR1 is MGHDK and CDR2 is SYGVNS. The CDR3 length is 16 residues. V gave up 4 bases and J gave up 3 bases; unmatched junction bases: 7. CDR3 sequence (DNA): TGTGCCAGCAGTGGCTGGGACAGGGTTAACTACAATGAGCAGTTCTTC. This encodes CASSGWDRVNYNEQFF.

This clonotype was seen a handful of times. The V call is TRBV11-2, the J call TRBJ2-3; the match to TRBD2 covers 8 bases. Per germline, CDR1 SGHAT and CDR2 FQNNGV. This CDR3 spans 17 amino acids. V was clipped by 7 bases and J by 0 bases; unmatched bases: 12. The CDR3 coding sequence is TGTGCCAGCACCAGATCGCGGGAGGCCTTTAGCACAGATACGCAGTATTTT. This encodes CASTRSREAFSTDTQYF.

The CDR3, as DNA: TGTGCCAGCAGTTCCGACGCCGACAGCCTCAATCAGCCCCAGCATTTT. It encodes CASSSDADSLNQPQHF. The V gene is TRBV12-3 or TRBV12-4, the J gene TRBJ1-5, with TRBD1 as a possible D gene (5 bases). The CDR3 runs to 16 residues. V lost 4 bases and J lost 3, with 16 bases in between.

This clonotype occurred a few times. The CDR3, as DNA: TGTGCCAGCAGCTGGGTTCGGAATGAGCAGTTCTTC. This gives the protein CASSWVRNEQFF. The chain carries TRBV6-2 or TRBV6-3 and TRBJ2-1, with unresolved D. The germline gives CDR1 MNHEY, CDR2 SVGEGT. V was pared by 6 bases and J by 7 bases, with 10 bases between. The CDR3 runs to 12 residues.

This clonotype was picked up many times. The genes are TRBV20-1 and TRBJ2-3; TRBD2 might be the D (6 bases). The CDR3 covers 15 residues. Trimming shortened V by 1 base and J by 5 bases, and 16 bases separated the two germline ends. Looked up from germline, CDR1 is DFQATT and CDR2 is SNEGSKA (reference sequence). The CDR3 is CSARALMEGLDTQYF. DNA for the CDR3: TGCAGTGCTAGAGCTTTGATGGAGGGGTTAGATACGCAGTATTTT.

This clonotype came up a few times. This chain links TRBV7-9 with TRBJ2-7, with D possibly being TRBD1 (6 bases). The CDR3 length is 13 residues. Trimming removed 8 bases at V and 3 bases at J, with 14 bases between. Germline CDR1 is SEHNR and CDR2 is FQNEAQ (reference sequence). CDR3 region: CASRQGPVYEQYF. CDR3 DNA: TGTGCCAGCCGTCAGGGGCCCGTCTACGAGCAGTACTTC.

This clonotype was detected many times. This chain connects TRBV10-2 to TRBJ1-5; the match to TRBD1 covers 10 bases. Germline V gene data show CDR1 as WSHSY and CDR2 as SAAADI. This CDR3 spans 17 amino acids. Losses at the gene ends were 1 base for V and 1 base for J; bases not matched to a gene: 4. CDR3: CASSEFGDRGSNQPQHF. CDR3 DNA sequence: TGCGCCAGCAGTGAGTTCGGGGACAGGGGAAGCAATCAGCCCCAGCATTTT.

This clonotype has a count of ten or more. The gene calls are TRBV15 and TRBJ2-2; D gene ambiguous. Trimming left V 0 bases short and J 3 bases short, with 5 bases between. CDR1 LNHNV and CDR2 YYDKDF come from the germline V gene (reference sequence). The CDR3 spans 14 residues. The CDR3 is CATSRDRHTGELFF. The CDR3 bases are TGTGCCACCAGCAGAGACAGACACACCGGGGAGCTGTTTTTT.